These 25 T cell receptor beta chains came from one sample sequenced in a study of CD8+ T cells in alopecia areata. Extraction and reverse transcription of RNA yielded cDNA as the sequencing template. The table came from immunoSEQ multiplex PCR; TCRdb's copy has only in-frame clones and leaves some out. The sample includes about 130,000 clones, 50% to 60% seen only once; the top ten take roughly 4.8%. This specimen was CD4+ T cells sorted from blood, taken at week 0. Receptor source: a human donor with alopecia areata.

This clone has just a few counts. J is TRBJ2-2 and V is TRBV29-1; D not resolved. The germline gives CDR1 SQVTM, CDR2 ANQGSEA. The CDR3 consists of 11 residues. V gave up 3 bases and J gave up 2 bases, with 1 base separating them. Here the CDR3 reads CSVDNTGELFF. The CDR3 DNA is TGCAGCGTTGACAACACCGGGGAGCTGTTTTTT.

This chain connects TRBV4-3 to TRBJ1-1, with no clear D. The V and J ends lost 0 bases and 1 base respectively, with 6 bases between them. In germline, CDR1 is LGHNA, CDR2 YSLEER. The CDR3 sequence is 14 residues long. CDR3 bases: TGCGCCAGCAGCCAAGAATTGGCGAACACTGAAGCTTTCTTT. Protein: CASSQELANTEAFF.

The rearrangement joins TRBV19 to TRBJ2-6; D is perhaps TRBD1 (6 bases). V gave up 3 bases and J gave up 4 bases, with 10 bases separating them. This CDR3 has 15 residues. Germline CDR1 reads LNHDA; CDR2 reads SQIVND (reference sequence). The CDR3 bases are TGTGCCAGTAGTATTACAGGGATCGGGGCCAACGTCCTGACTTTC. Translated: CASSITGIGANVLTF.

The sample holds a few counts of this clone. The gene calls are TRBV9 and TRBJ2-3; D remains unclear. V was trimmed by 3 bases and J by 2 bases, leaving 4 bases between them. The CDR3 totals 12 residues. The germline V gene encodes CDR1 SGDLS and CDR2 YYNGEE. The CDR3 loop reads CASSGTTDTQYF. The CDR3 nucleotides read TGTGCCAGCAGCGGAACCACAGATACGCAGTATTTT.

V usage is TRBV5-1 and J usage is TRBJ2-5; D may be TRBD1 (6 bases). CDR1 is SGHRS and CDR2 is YFSETQ in the germline V gene. This CDR3 has 16 residues. Trimming pared 0 bases from V and 4 bases from J, leaving 16 bases between. This CDR3 is CASSLGVRARGETQYF. The CDR3 region has the DNA TGCGCCAGCAGCTTGGGAGTGCGGGCCAGGGGAGAGACCCAGTACTTC.

CDR3 protein: CASSFRLPDRKGDYEQYF. CDR3 sequence (DNA): TGTGCCAGCAGCTTCCGACTTCCCGACAGGAAGGGAGACTACGAGCAGTACTTC. The rearrangement links TRBV7-2 to TRBJ2-7; TRBD1 might be the D (6 bases). The CDR3 is made up of 18 amino acids. Looked up from germline, CDR1 is SGHTA and CDR2 is FQGNSA. Trimming left V 3 bases short and J 3 bases short, with 24 bases between. The full variable domain, completed using reference TRBV7-2 and TRBJ2-7, is GAGVSQSPSNKVTEKGKDVELRCDPISGHTALYWYRQSLGQGLEFLIYFQGNSAPDKSGLPSDRFSAERTGGSVSTLTIQRTQQEDSAVYLCASSFRLPDRKGDYEQYFGPGTRLTVT.

The CDR3 sequence is CASTPPAAGGTSGANVLTF. CDR3 coding DNA: TGTGCCAGCACTCCGCCGGCGGCGGGGGGGACCTCTGGGGCCAACGTCCTGACTTTC. The V gene is TRBV2, the J gene TRBJ2-6; TRBD2 agrees at 9 bases. CDR3 length: 19 amino acids. Germline CDR1 reads SNHLY; CDR2 reads FYNNEI. V was clipped by 7 bases and J by 0 bases; unmatched bases: 13.

The J gene is TRBJ1-2, the V gene TRBV30, with 10 bases that match TRBD1. The J segment lost 3 bases and the V segment lost 5 bases, leaving 3 bases of the junction unmatched. The CDR3 is 13 residues long. Germline V gene data show CDR1 as GTSNPN and CDR2 as SVGIG (reference sequence). CDR3 sequence: CAWAGTGDYGYTF. In DNA form, the CDR3 reads TGTGCCTGGGCCGGGACAGGGGACTATGGCTACACCTTC.

The chain is built from TRBV6-5 and TRBJ2-5; TRBD2 agrees at 13 bases. Germline trimming cut 6 bases from V and 3 bases from J; bases unmatched to any gene: 4. This CDR3 region has 15 residues. Germline CDR1 is MNHEY and CDR2 is SVGAGI. CDR3 amino acids: CASSPTSGREETQYF. CDR3 DNA sequence: TGTGCCAGCAGCCCTACTAGCGGGAGGGAAGAGACCCAGTACTTC.

CDR3 amino acids: CASSLASFPTEAFF. As DNA, the CDR3 is TGTGCCAGCAGCTTAGCTTCTTTTCCGACTGAAGCTTTCTTT. This chain connects TRBV7-2 to TRBJ1-1; no firm D call. V lost 0 bases and J 5 bases, leaving 10 bases between the germline ends. Germline V CDR1 and CDR2: SGHTA, FQGNSA. The CDR3 contains 14 residues.

This chain connects TRBV9 to TRBJ2-5, with D maybe TRBD2 (6 bases). The CDR3 runs 13 residues. CDR1 SGDLS and CDR2 YYNGEE come from the germline V gene. Trimming took 1 base from V and 5 from J, leaving 9 bases between them. The CDR3 region is CASSVREPETQYF. CDR3 in DNA: TGTGCCAGCAGCGTACGGGAGCCCGAGACCCAGTACTTC.

This clone was seen more than once but under ten times. This chain links TRBV7-2 with TRBJ1-6; 7 nucleotides align to TRBD1. The V gene end was trimmed by 6 bases and the J gene end by 7 bases; junction bases not matched to a gene: 9. Looked up from germline, CDR1 is SGHTA and CDR2 is FQGNSA. The CDR3 contains 15 residues. CDR3: CASRPKGGGNSPLHF. The CDR3 DNA reads TGTGCCAGCAGACCGAAAGGGGGCGGGAATTCACCCCTCCACTTT.

This chain connects TRBV2 to TRBJ1-1; no reliable D call. The germline V gene has CDR1 SNHLY and CDR2 FYNNEI. V gave up 6 bases and J gave up 1 base, with 9 bases separating them. This CDR3 region has 13 residues. CDR3 in amino acids: CASRHNENTEAFF. As DNA, the CDR3 is TGTGCCAGCAGACATAACGAGAACACTGAAGCTTTCTTT.

The V and J genes are TRBV28 and TRBJ2-2; tentative D call: TRBD2 (5 bases). V shed 7 bases and J shed 4 bases, with 13 bases lying between them. Germline values: CDR1 MDHEN, CDR2 SYDVKM. The CDR3 extends over 14 amino acids. DNA of the CDR3: TGTGCCAGCATGGGAGCAGAAGGCACCGGGGAGCTGTTTTTT. It translates to CASMGAEGTGELFF.

The chain carries TRBV10-3 and TRBJ1-4; D is undetermined. Trimming shortened V by 10 bases and J by 3 bases, and 12 bases separated the two germline ends. The CDR3 consists of 13 residues. Germline CDR1 is ENHRY and CDR2 is SYGVKD. As DNA, the CDR3 is TGTGCCACAAGTCATGAAGCTAATGAAAAACTGTTTTTT. This codes for CATSHEANEKLFF.

This chain joins TRBV7-8 and TRBJ2-2; D unresolved. Germline assignment: CDR1 SGHVS and CDR2 FQNEAQ. Trimming stripped 4 bases from V and 2 bases from J, with 8 bases between. CDR3 length: 14 residues. The CDR3 nucleotides are TGTGCCAGCAGCTCCGATGAAAACACCGGGGAGCTGTTTTTT. It yields the protein CASSSDENTGELFF.

This clone showed up just a few times. The chain links TRBV2 to TRBJ2-5, with 9 nucleotides matching TRBD2. Per the germline V gene, CDR1 is SNHLY and CDR2 is FYNNEI. V was clipped by 5 bases and J by 5 bases; unmatched bases: 9. The CDR3 has 15 residues. CDR3 DNA: TGTGCCAGCAGTCTTCAGCTAGCGGGGCTCGAGACCCAGTACTTC. Protein sequence: CASSLQLAGLETQYF.

The CDR3 region is CAWSATRDTEAFF. As DNA, the CDR3 is TGTGCCTGGAGTGCAACTCGGGACACTGAAGCTTTCTTT. The V and J genes are TRBV30 and TRBJ1-1; D gene unclear. CDR1 GTSNPN and CDR2 SVGIG come from the germline V gene (reference sequence). The ends were cut back, 1 base at V and 3 bases at J, with 9 bases in the middle. CDR3 length equals 13 residues.

The chain combines TRBV7-2 with TRBJ2-7; D uncertain. With 5 bases removed from V and 4 bases from J, the gap between germline ends came to 6 bases. Germline V gives CDR1 SGHTA, CDR2 FQGNSA. The CDR3 totals 11 residues. Here the CDR3 DNA reads TGTGCCAGCAGCGCAGAGTACGAGCAGTACTTC. Its protein is CASSAEYEQYF.

The chain links TRBV5-1 to TRBJ2-7; D is uncertain. There are 14 residues in the CDR3. In germline, CDR1 is SGHRS, CDR2 YFSETQ. The V end lost 4 bases, the J end lost 0 bases, and 11 bases lay between the germline ends. The CDR3 region is CASSTLMSSYEQYF. For the CDR3, the DNA is TGCGCCAGCAGCACGTTAATGAGCTCCTACGAGCAGTACTTC.

The chain uses TRBV5-1 and TRBJ1-4, with D possibly TRBD1 on 5 matching bases. The ends were cut back, 2 bases at V and 5 bases at J, with 19 bases in the middle. Germline V gives CDR1 SGHRS, CDR2 YFSETQ. The CDR3 is made up of 17 amino acids. The CDR3 loop reads CASSLGDGIRTNEKLFF. CDR3 sequence (DNA): TGCGCCAGCAGCTTAGGGGACGGAATTCGTACCAATGAAAAACTGTTTTTT.

The V and J genes are TRBV5-1 and TRBJ2-7; D might be TRBD1 (6 bases). This CDR3 comprises 14 residues. Germline-derived CDR1 and CDR2 are SGHRS and YFSETQ. V lost 4 bases, J lost 6 bases, and 17 bases lay in between. CDR3 amino acids: CASSAGQLGAEQYF. CDR3 DNA sequence: TGCGCCAGCAGCGCCGGACAGCTAGGGGCCGAGCAGTACTTC. Combining the CDR3 with reference TRBV5-1 and TRBJ2-7 gives the whole variable domain KAGVTQTPRYLIKTRGQQVTLSCSPISGHRSVSWYQQTPGQGLQFLFEYFSETQRNKGNFPGRFSGRQFSNSRSEMNVSTLELGDSALYLCASSAGQLGAEQYFGPGTRLTVT.

CDR3 DNA sequence: TGTGCCGCGGGACAGGGAAACACCATATATTTT. Translating gives CAAGQGNTIYF. The chain has TRBV10-3 and TRBJ1-3, with 7 bases fitting TRBD1. Germline trimming cut 11 bases from V and 4 bases from J; bases unmatched to any gene: 2. The CDR3 has 11 residues. Germline CDR1 reads ENHRY; CDR2 reads SYGVKD.

The genes are TRBV5-1 and TRBJ2-7; 8 nucleotides line up with TRBD1. There are 15 residues in the CDR3. Germline trimming cut 4 bases from V and 7 bases from J; bases unmatched to any gene: 13. Germline CDR1 is SGHRS and CDR2 is YFSETQ. In nucleotides, the CDR3 is TGCGCCAGCAGCACCATTTCTACAGGGGGAGGAGAGCAGTACTTC. Translation gives CASSTISTGGGEQYF.

The CDR3 DNA follows: TGTGCCAGCAGCAGCGGAGTAGCGGGAGGGACACCCCTCCACTTT. Its translation is CASSSGVAGGTPLHF. The chain is built from TRBV4-2 and TRBJ1-6; D unresolved. Germline V CDR1 and CDR2: LGHNA, YNFKEQ. V was shortened by 5 bases and J by 11 bases, with 19 bases between the two germline ends. The length of the CDR3 is 15 residues.